Below, one TCR beta chain is given with its context. Antigen: not known. cDNA came from about 0.5 to 1 ug RNA primed by random hexamers. The CDR3 of TCR beta was amplified by immunoSEQ multiplex PCR across 54 Vbeta and 13 Jbeta. TCRdb called the immunoSEQ multiplex PCR reads again in MiXCR, with one record for every CDR3 protein. Among around 150,000 distinct CDR3 sequences listed, 93% were seen once. The data were obtained in a study of CD8 T cells in Susac syndrome. Regarding the study as a whole: The study recognized that the number of individuals in its TCR sequencing and HLA analysis was relatively small.

The V end was cut by 0 bases, the J end by 0 bases, with 3 bases between. Germline lookup yields CDR1 LGHNA and CDR2 YNFKEQ. There are 14 residues in the CDR3. CD8+ and CD4+ T cells taken from blood had their TCR beta sequenced. This chain links TRBV4-2 with TRBJ1-3; D uncertain. The sequenced sample consisted of CD4+ T cells from PBMCs. The TCR comes from a human donor in good health. In DNA form, the CDR3 reads TGTGCCAGCAGCCAAGAGGCCTCTGGAAACACCATATATTTT. Protein: CASSQEASGNTIYF.